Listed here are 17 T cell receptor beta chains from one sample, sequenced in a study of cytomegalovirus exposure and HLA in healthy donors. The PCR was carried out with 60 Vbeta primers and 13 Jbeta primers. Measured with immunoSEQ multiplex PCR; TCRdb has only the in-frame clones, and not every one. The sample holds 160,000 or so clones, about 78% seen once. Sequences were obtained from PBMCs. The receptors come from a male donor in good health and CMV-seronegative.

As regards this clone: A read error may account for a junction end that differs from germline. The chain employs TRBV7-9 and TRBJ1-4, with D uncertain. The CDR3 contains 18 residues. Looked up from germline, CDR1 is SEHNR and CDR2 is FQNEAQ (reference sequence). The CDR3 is CSSSSPGQSSGYPEKLFF. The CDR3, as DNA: TGTTCCAGCAGCTCCCCAGGTCAAAGTTCGGGGTATCCAGAAAAACTGTTTTTT.

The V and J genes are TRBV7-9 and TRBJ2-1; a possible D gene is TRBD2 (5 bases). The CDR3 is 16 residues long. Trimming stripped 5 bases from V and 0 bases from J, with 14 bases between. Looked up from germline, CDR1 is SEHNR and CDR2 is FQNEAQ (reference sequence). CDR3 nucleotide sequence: TGTGCCAGCAGCCTCGGGGTAGCCAGCTCCTACAATGAGCAGTTCTTC. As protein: CASSLGVASSYNEQFF.

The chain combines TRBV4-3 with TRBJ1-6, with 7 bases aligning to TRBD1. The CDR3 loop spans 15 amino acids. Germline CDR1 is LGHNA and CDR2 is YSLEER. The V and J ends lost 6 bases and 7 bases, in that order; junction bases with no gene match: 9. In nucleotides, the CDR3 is TGCGCCAGCAGAGGAAACAGGGGAGAGAATTCACCCCTCCACTTT. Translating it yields CASRGNRGENSPLHF.

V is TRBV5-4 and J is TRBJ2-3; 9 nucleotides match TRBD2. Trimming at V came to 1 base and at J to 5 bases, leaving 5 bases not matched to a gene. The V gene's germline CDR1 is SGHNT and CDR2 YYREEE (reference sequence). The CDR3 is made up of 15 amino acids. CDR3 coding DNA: TGTGCCAGCAGCTTGAGGGGCGGGAGGGGAGATACGCAGTATTTT. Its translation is CASSLRGGRGDTQYF.

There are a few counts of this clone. CDR3 sequence (DNA): TGCGCCAGCAGCTTGGATACCGGGAGGGTATCTCGGGAGCAGTACTTC. This sequence encodes CASSLDTGRVSREQYF. The rearrangement uses TRBV5-1 and TRBJ2-7; 8 bases are shared with TRBD2. CDR3 length: 16 residues. V trimming: 0 bases; J trimming: 7 bases; junction bases outside the gene matches: 12. CDR1 and CDR2 (germline): SGHRS, YFSETQ.

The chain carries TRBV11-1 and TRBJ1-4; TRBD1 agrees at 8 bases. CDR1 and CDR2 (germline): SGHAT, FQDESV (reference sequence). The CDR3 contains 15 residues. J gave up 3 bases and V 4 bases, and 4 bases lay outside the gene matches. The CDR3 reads CASSSRTGSNEKLFF. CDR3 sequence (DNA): TGTGCCAGCAGCTCCCGGACAGGGTCTAATGAAAAACTGTTTTTT.

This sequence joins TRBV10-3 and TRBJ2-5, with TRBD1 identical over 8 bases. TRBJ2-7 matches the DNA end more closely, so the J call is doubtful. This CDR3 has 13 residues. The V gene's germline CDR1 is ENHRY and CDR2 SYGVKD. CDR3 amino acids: CAISEGTGYEQYF. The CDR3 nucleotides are TGTGCCATCAGTGAAGGGACAGGATACGAGCAGTACTTC.

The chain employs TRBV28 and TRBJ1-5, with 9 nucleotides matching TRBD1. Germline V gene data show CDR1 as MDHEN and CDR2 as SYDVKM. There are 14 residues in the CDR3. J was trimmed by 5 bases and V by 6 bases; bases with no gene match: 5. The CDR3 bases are TGTGCCAGCAGAGAACAGGGGGCCTATCAGCCCCAGCATTTT. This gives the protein CASREQGAYQPQHF.

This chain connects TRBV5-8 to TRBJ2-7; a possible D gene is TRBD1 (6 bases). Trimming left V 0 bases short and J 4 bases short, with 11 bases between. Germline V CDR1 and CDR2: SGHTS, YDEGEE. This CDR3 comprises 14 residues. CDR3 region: CASSLAGQLYEQYF. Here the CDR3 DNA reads TGTGCCAGCAGCTTGGCCGGACAGCTATACGAGCAGTACTTC.

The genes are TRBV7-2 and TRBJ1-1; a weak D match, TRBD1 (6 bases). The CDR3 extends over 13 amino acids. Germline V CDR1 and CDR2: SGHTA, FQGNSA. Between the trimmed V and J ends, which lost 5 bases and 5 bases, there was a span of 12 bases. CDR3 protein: CASSPQGRTEAFF. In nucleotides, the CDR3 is TGTGCCAGCAGCCCACAGGGTCGGACTGAAGCTTTCTTT.

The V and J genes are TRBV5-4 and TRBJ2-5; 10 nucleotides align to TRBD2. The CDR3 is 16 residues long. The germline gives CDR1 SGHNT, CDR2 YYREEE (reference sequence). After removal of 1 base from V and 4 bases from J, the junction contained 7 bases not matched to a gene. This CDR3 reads CASSLSRLAGVETQYF. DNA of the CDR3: TGTGCCAGCAGCTTGAGCCGGCTAGCGGGAGTAGAGACCCAGTACTTC.

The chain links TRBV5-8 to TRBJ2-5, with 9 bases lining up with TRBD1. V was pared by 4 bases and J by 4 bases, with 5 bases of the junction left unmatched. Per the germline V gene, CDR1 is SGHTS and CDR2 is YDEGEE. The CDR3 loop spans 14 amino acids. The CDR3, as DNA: TGTGCCAGCAGCCAGGGACAGGGAGGAGAGACCCAGTACTTC. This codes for CASSQGQGGETQYF.

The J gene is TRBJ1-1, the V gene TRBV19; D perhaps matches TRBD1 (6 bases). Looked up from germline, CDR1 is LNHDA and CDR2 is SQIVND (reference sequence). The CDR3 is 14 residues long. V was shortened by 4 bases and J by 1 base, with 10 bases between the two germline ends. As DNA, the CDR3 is TGTGCCAGTAGTACGTGGACAGCGAACACTGAAGCTTTCTTT. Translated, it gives CASSTWTANTEAFF.

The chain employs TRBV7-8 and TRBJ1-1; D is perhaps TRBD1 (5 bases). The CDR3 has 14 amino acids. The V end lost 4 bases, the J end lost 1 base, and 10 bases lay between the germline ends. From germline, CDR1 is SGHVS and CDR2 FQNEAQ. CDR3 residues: CASSSRTKNTEAFF. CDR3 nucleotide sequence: TGTGCCAGCAGCTCCCGGACAAAGAACACTGAAGCTTTCTTT.

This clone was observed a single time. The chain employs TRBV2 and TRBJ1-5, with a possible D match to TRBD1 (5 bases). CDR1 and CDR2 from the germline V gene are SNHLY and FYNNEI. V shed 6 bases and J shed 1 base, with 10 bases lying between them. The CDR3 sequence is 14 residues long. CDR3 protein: CASRDISSNQPQHF. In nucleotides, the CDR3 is TGTGCCAGCAGGGACATTTCGAGCAATCAGCCCCAGCATTTT.

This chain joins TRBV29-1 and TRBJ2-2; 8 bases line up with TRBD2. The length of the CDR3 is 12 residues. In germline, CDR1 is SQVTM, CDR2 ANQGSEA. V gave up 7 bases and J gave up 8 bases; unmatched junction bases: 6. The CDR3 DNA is TGCAGCGCCGGGGGGGGTTCGGGGGAGCTGTTTTTT. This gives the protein CSAGGGSGELFF.

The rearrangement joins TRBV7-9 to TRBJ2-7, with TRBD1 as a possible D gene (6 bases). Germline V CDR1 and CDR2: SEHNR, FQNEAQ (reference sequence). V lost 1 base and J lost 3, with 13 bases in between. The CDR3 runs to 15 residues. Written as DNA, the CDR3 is TGTGCCAGCAGCTTAGTGTTACAGGGCATCTACGAGCAGTACTTC. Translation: CASSLVLQGIYEQYF.